This is a list of T cell receptor beta chains from one sample in a study of OX40 agonist ivuxolimab in advanced cancers. Sequenced by immunoSEQ multiplex PCR; TCRdb stores in-frame clones only, minus some. The sample carries over 30,000 clones, roughly four fifths recorded once. The sample consisted of CD4+ or CD8+ T cells sorted from blood, taken in a trial of the OX40 agonist ivuxolimab. The source of these receptors is an adult with an advanced solid tumor such as melanoma, head and neck, liver or kidney cancer. Both conserved end residues are part of each CDR3. A D gene is named only where the DNA matches it firmly. The size entry is marked missing in some rows and otherwise reads once, few, many or a size class.

D,J,size,V,DNA,CDR3
TRBD1,TRBJ2-7,-,TRBV28,TGTGCCAGCAGTAACACAGGGGGCGGAAACGAGCAGTACTTC,CASSNTGGGNEQYF
TRBD2,TRBJ2-2,once,TRBV11-2,TGTGCCAGCAGCTTAGTAGTTTCAGCGGGACGTACCGGGGAGCTGTTTTTT,CASSLVVSAGRTGELFF
-,TRBJ2-7,-,TRBV30,TGTGCCTGGAGGTCATACCGGGACACTTACGAGCAGTACTTC,CAWRSYRDTYEQYF
-,TRBJ1-2,-,TRBV6-5,TGTGCCAGCAGTTCTTGGGGGGAGGTATATGGCTACACCTTC,CASSSWGEVYGYTF
-,TRBJ1-3,few,TRBV7-2,TGTGCCAGCAGCCCGCGCCTCCGGAGGGCTGGAAACACCATATATTTT,CASSPRLRRAGNTIYF
-,TRBJ2-7,-,TRBV28,TGTGCCAGCACCCTTGGCGGGCAGAGCTCCTACGAGCAGTACTTC,CASTLGGQSSYEQYF
-,TRBJ2-2,-,TRBV5-1,TGCGCCAGCAGCCAGACGGTGACCGTCGGGGAGCTGTTTTTT,CASSQTVTVGELFF
TRBD1,TRBJ1-6,-,TRBV18,TGTGCCAGCTCCCCAGTCCAGGGGGATTCACCCCTCCACTTT,CASSPVQGDSPLHF
-,TRBJ1-2,-,TRBV6-1,TGTGCCAGCAGTACGCGGGACTTTGAGGGCTACACCTTC,CASSTRDFEGYTF
-,TRBJ1-6,-,TRBV6-6,TGTGCCAGCAGTCCCGACAGCACTTCTTCACCCCTCCACTTT,CASSPDSTSSPLHF
-,TRBJ2-2,-,TRBV29-1,TGCAGCGTCCCCGGGACAACGAACACCGGGGAGCTGTTTTTT,CSVPGTTNTGELFF
TRBD2,TRBJ2-3,-,TRBV11-1,TGTGCCAGCAGCTTTACTAGCGGGAGGGATACGCAGTATTTT,CASSFTSGRDTQYF
-,TRBJ2-5,-,TRBV18,TGTGCCAGCTCCCGAGGGGTGTTAGAGACCCAGTACTTC,CASSRGVLETQYF
TRBD2,TRBJ2-1,-,TRBV11-2,TGTGCCAGCAGCCCTACTAGCGGGAACTACAATGAGCAGTTCTTC,CASSPTSGNYNEQFF
-,TRBJ2-1,-,TRBV5-4,TGTGCCAGCAGAGAAGCGGGCTACAATGAGCAGTTCTTC,CASREAGYNEQFF
-,TRBJ2-5,-,TRBV5-5,TGTGCCAGCAGCTTGGTCGCAGGGGCCACCCAAGAGACCCAGTACTTC,CASSLVAGATQETQYF
-,TRBJ1-1,-,TRBV19,TGTGCCAGTAGTACCGGAATCGGACAGCCCTTTAACACTGAAGCTTTCTTT,CASSTGIGQPFNTEAFF
TRBD2,TRBJ2-3,-,TRBV29-1,TGCAGCGTTGAGCGGGAGGGCCCAGATACGCAGTATTTT,CSVEREGPDTQYF
-,TRBJ2-1,-,TRBV19,TGTGCCAGTAGTATAGGAGGGCGGTGGAGAAGCTCCTACAATGAGCAGTTCTTC,CASSIGGRWRSSYNEQFF
-,TRBJ1-2,-,TRBV11-2,TGTGCCAGCAGCTTTTCACCCACTAACTATGGCTACACCTTC,CASSFSPTNYGYTF
-,TRBJ2-7,-,TRBV18,TGTGCCAGCTCACCTACCGGGACCCCCTCCTACGAGCAGTACTTC,CASSPTGTPSYEQYF
-,TRBJ1-3,-,TRBV14,TGTGCCAGCAGCCAAGAAAGAGGAAACACCATATATTTT,CASSQERGNTIYF
-,TRBJ1-4,few,TRBV30,TGTGCCTGGAGTAACCGCGATAATGAAAAACTGTTTTTT,CAWSNRDNEKLFF
-,TRBJ2-1,-,TRBV7-3,TGTGCCAGCAGCCACCCCCGAGCTAACTACAATGAGCAGTTCTTC,CASSHPRANYNEQFF
-,TRBJ2-1,-,TRBV11-2,TGTGCCAGCAGCCCGACAGGCCACTCCTACAATGAGCAGTTCTTC,CASSPTGHSYNEQFF
-,TRBJ1-5,-,TRBV30,TGTGCCTGGAATACTGGGAGCAATCAGCCCCAGCATTTT,CAWNTGSNQPQHF
TRBD2,TRBJ2-2,-,TRBV6-1,TGTGCCAGCAGTGGCGGACTAGCGGGCCCCGGGGAGCTGTTTTTT,CASSGGLAGPGELFF
-,TRBJ1-4,-,TRBV18,TGTGCCAGCTCACCGCCGGGGGATGAAAAACTGTTTTTT,CASSPPGDEKLFF
-,TRBJ2-2,few,TRBV30,TGTGCCTGGAGTCTGGGGGGCACCGGGGAGCTGTTTTTT,CAWSLGGTGELFF
-,TRBJ1-5,few,TRBV4-2,TGTGCCAGCAGCCAAGAGAGCGGAGGACAGCCCCAGCATTTT,CASSQESGGQPQHF
TRBD2,TRBJ2-7,-,TRBV6-1,TGTGCCAGCAGGACCCTAGCGGGAACCTACGAGCAGTACTTC,CASRTLAGTYEQYF
TRBD2,TRBJ2-3,-,TRBV28,TGTGCCAGCAGTACGGGGGGGCTGGATACGCAGTATTTT,CASSTGGLDTQYF
TRBD1,TRBJ1-2,-,TRBV7-3,TGTGCCAGCAGCTTAGATTCAGGGGGAGGCTACACCTTC,CASSLDSGGGYTF
-,TRBJ1-2,-,TRBV19,TGTGCCAGTAGTTTTTCCAGGGCGGATGGCTACACCTTC,CASSFSRADGYTF
-,TRBJ2-1,-,TRBV6-1,TGTGCCAGCAGTCGATTGGAGAATGAGCAGTTCTTC,CASSRLENEQFF
-,TRBJ1-4,-,TRBV15,TGTGCCACCAGCAGAGACAGGGGAAATGAAAAACTGTTTTTT,CATSRDRGNEKLFF
-,TRBJ1-2,-,TRBV10-3,TGTGCCATCAGCGCTCTAGACAGGAGATACTATGGCTACACCTTC,CAISALDRRYYGYTF
-,TRBJ1-6,-,TRBV27,TGTGCCAGCAGTTTAATATCGGGACCCCTCCACTTT,CASSLISGPLHF
-,TRBJ1-2,-,TRBV2,TGTGCCAGCAGTGATAGCAGGACCGGGGGCTACACCTTC,CASSDSRTGGYTF
-,TRBJ2-7,-,TRBV30,TGTGCCTGGAGTGCTCGGGGCCGGCACGAGCAGTACTTC,CAWSARGRHEQYF
-,TRBJ1-3,-,TRBV11-2,TGTGCCAGCAGCCCCACTCACATAACGGCACTCACGCCAGGAAACACCATATATTTT,CASSPTHITALTPGNTIYF
-,TRBJ1-6,-,TRBV19,TGTGCCAGTAGTGCAAAAGGGGGGGAAAATTCACCCCTCCACTTT,CASSAKGGENSPLHF
TRBD2,TRBJ2-4,once,TRBV5-1,TGCGCCAGCAGCTCGGGGAGCGGGGACGTAGCCAAAAACATTCAGTACTTC,CASSSGSGDVAKNIQYF
-,TRBJ1-4,-,TRBV19,TGTGCCAGTAGTTTCCGTGCTTCATACGAAAAACTGTTTTTT,CASSFRASYEKLFF
-,TRBJ1-1,-,TRBV5-4,TGTGCCAGCAGCTTGCCTGTCGGGGCTGGCACTGAAGCTTTCTTT,CASSLPVGAGTEAFF
-,TRBJ2-7,once,TRBV6-6,TGTGCCAGCAGTTATTCAGGGGCCTACGAGCAGTACTTC,CASSYSGAYEQYF